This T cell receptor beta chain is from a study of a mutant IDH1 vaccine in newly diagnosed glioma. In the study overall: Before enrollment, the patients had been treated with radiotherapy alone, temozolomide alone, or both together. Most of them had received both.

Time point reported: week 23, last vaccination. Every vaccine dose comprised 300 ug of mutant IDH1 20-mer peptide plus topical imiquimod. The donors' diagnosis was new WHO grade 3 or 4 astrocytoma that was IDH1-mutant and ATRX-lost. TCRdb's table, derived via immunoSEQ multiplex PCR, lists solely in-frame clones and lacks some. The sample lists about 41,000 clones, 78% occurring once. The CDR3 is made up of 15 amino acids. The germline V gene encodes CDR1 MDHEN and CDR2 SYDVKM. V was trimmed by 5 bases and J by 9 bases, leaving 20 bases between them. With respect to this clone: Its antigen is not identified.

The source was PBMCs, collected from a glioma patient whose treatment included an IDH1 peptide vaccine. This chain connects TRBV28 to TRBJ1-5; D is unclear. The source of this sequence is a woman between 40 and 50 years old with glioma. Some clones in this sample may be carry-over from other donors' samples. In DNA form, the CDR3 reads TGTGCCAGCAGTGACACACGGACCGCGGTGAGGCCCCAGCATTTT. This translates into CASSDTRTAVRPQHF.